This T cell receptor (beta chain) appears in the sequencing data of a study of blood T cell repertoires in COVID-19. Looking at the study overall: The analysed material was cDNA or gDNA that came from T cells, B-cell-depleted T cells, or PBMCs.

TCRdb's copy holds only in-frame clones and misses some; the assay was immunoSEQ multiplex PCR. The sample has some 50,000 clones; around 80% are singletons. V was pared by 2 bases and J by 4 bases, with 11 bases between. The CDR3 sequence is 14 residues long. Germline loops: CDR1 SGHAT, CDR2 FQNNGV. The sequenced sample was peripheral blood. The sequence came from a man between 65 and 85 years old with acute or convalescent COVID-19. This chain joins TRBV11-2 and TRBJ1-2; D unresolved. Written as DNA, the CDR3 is TGTGCCAGCAGCTTACCTACCGCCCTCTATGGCTACACCTTC. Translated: CASSLPTALYGYTF.